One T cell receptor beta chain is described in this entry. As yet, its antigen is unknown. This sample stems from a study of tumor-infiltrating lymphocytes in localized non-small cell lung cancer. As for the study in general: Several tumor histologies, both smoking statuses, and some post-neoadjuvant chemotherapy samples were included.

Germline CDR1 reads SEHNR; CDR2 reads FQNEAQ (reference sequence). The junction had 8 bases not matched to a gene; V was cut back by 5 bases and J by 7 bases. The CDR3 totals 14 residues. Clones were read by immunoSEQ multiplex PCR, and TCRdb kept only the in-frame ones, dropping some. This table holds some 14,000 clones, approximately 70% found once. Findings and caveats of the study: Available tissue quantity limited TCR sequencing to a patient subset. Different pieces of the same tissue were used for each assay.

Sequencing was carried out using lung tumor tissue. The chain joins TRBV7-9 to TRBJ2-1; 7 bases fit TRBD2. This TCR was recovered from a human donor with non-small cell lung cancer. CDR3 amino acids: CASSPSGAGNEQFF. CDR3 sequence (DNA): TGTGCCAGCAGCCCGAGCGGGGCTGGGAATGAGCAGTTCTTC.